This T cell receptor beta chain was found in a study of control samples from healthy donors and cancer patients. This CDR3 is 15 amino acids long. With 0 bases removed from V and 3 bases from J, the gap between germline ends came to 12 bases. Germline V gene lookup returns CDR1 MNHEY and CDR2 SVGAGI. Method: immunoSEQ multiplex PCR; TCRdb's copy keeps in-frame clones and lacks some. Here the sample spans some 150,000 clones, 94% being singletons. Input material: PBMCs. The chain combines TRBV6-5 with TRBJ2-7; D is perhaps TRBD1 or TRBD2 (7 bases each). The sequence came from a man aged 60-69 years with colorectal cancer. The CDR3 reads CASSYSQGGGYEQYF. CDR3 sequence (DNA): TGTGCCAGCAGTTACTCGCAGGGGGGGGGCTACGAGCAGTACTTC.